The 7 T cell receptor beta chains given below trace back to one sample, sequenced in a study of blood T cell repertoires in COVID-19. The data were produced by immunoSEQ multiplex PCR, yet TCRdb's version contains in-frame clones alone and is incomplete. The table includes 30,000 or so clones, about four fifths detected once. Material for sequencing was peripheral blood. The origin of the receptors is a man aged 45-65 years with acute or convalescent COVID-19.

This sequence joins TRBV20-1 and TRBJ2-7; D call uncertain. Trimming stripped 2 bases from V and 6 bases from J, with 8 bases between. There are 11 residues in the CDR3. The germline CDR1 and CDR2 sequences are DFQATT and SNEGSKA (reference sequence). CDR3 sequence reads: CSARSAGEQYF. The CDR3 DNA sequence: TGCAGTGCTAGATCGGCAGGCGAGCAGTACTTC.

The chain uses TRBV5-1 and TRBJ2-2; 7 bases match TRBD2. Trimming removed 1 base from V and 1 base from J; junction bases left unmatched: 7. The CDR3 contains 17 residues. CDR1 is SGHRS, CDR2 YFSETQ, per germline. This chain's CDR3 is CASSLKASGGNTGELFF. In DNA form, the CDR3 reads TGCGCCAGCAGCTTGAAGGCTAGCGGAGGGAACACCGGGGAGCTGTTTTTT. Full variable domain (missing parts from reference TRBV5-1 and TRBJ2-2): KAGVTQTPRYLIKTRGQQVTLSCSPISGHRSVSWYQQTPGQGLQFLFEYFSETQRNKGNFPGRFSGRQFSNSRSEMNVSTLELGDSALYLCASSLKASGGNTGELFFGEGSRLTVL.

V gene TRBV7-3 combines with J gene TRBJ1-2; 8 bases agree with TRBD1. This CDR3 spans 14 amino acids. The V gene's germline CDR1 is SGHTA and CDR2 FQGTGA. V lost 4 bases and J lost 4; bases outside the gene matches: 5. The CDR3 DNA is TGTGCCAGCAGCTCCGGACAGGGAAGCTATGGCTACACCTTC. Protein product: CASSSGQGSYGYTF.

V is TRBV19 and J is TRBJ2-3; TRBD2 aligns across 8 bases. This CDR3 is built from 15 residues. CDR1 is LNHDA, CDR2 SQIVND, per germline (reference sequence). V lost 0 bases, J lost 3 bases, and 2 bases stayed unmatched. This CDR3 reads CASSIEAGETDTQYF. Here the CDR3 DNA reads TGTGCCAGTAGTATAGAAGCGGGAGAGACAGATACGCAGTATTTT.

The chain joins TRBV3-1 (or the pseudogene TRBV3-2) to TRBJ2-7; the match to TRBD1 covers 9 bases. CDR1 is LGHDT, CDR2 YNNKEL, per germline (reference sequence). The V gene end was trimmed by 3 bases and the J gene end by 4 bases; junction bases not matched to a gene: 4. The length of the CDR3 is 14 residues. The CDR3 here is CASSQMTGGYEQYF. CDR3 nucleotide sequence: TGTGCCAGCAGCCAGATGACAGGGGGGTACGAGCAGTACTTC.

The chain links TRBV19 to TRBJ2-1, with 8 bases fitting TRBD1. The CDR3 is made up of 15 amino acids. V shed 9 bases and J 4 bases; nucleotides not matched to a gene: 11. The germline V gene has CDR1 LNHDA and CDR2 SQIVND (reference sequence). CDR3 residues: CARLSGTGKYNEQFF. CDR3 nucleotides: TGTGCCAGACTCTCCGGGACAGGAAAATACAATGAGCAGTTCTTC.

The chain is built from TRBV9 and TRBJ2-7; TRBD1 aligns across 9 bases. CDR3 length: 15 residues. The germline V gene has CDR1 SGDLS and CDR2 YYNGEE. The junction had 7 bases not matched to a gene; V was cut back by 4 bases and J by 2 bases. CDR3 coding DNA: TGTGCCAGCAGCCCCGCTGGGACAGGGCCCTACGAGCAGTACTTC. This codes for CASSPAGTGPYEQYF.